Below, 12 T cell receptor beta chains from the same sample are listed, as sequenced in a study of T cells in Graves' hyperthyroidism and ophthalmopathy. Authors of the study amplified TCR beta CDR3 regions from RNA transcripts. HTBI primers were used for first-round RT-PCR of the TCR CDR3. One entry per CDR3 protein results from TCRdb running MiXCR on the multiplex PCR reads. The repertoire includes about 380,000 distinct CDR3 sequences, roughly 12% of them detected once, and 20% to 25% sits in the top ten. Source material: blood. These receptors came from a man aged 25 to 45 with Graves' hyperthyroidism that later progressed to Graves' ophthalmopathy.

This clonotype was observed many times. This chain joins TRBV6-5 and TRBJ1-1; D is unresolved. CDR3 length: 14 amino acids. Germline values: CDR1 MNHEY, CDR2 SVGAGI. Trimming pared 4 bases from V and 7 bases from J, leaving 16 bases between. The CDR3 region is CASSSRAGWVEAFF. The CDR3 DNA reads as TGTGCCAGCAGTTCGAGGGCAGGTTGGGTTGAAGCTTTCTTT.

This clonotype appeared a few times. The chain carries TRBV12-3 or TRBV12-4 and TRBJ1-4, with D uncertain. V lost 4 bases to trimming and J lost 7 bases, with 7 bases between them. The CDR3 consists of 12 residues. The CDR3 nucleotides are TGTGCCAGCAGTTGGGATGGTGAAAAACTGTTTTTT. It is translated as CASSWDGEKLFF.

The genes are TRBV7-9 and TRBJ2-5; 11 nucleotides agree with TRBD1. The V and J ends lost 2 bases and 5 bases, in that order; junction bases with no gene match: 7. Germline V gene data show CDR1 as SEHNR and CDR2 as FQNEAQ (reference sequence). This CDR3 region has 16 residues. The CDR3 spells CASSLPGTGGRETQYF. CDR3 coding DNA: TGTGCCAGCAGCTTACCCGGGACAGGGGGAAGGGAGACCCAGTACTTC.

This clonotype occurred many times. The chain couples TRBV20-1 to TRBJ1-1, with a tentative D call TRBD1 (6 bases). V gave up 0 bases and J gave up 5 bases, with 13 bases separating them. The CDR3 has 14 residues. CDR1 and CDR2 (germline): DFQATT, SNEGSKA (reference sequence). The CDR3 sequence: CSARDLGAGTEAFF. For the CDR3, the DNA is TGCAGTGCTAGAGATCTGGGGGCGGGAACTGAAGCTTTCTTT.

Concerning this clonotype itself: The missing conserved phenylalanine or tryptophan at the end of this CDR3 makes a read error likely. V and J are TRBV27 and TRBJ1-1; no definite D call. The germline V and J ends were trimmed by 5 bases and 0 bases, with 7 bases remaining between them. This CDR3 is 13 amino acids long. Germline V gene sequence: CDR1 MNHEY, CDR2 SMNVEV (reference sequence). The chain's CDR3 is CASSRLLNTEAFS. CDR3 DNA sequence: TGTGCCAGCAGTCGCCTGCTGAACACTGAAGCTTTCTCT.

In its sample, this clonotype was seen many times. An end of the junction differs from the germline gene, which may be a read error. J is TRBJ1-1 and V is TRBV7-9; no firm D call. Germline loops: CDR1 SEHNR, CDR2 FQNEAQ (reference sequence). There are 13 residues in the CDR3. CDR3 sequence reads: CASSLEPNTEAFF. In DNA form, the CDR3 reads TGCGCCAGCAGCTTGGAACCGAACACTGAAGCTTTCTTT.

On this clonotype: One junction end does not reproduce the germline sequence, and a read error may be involved. The chain links TRBV11-2 to TRBJ1-3; D gene unclear. The CDR3 is made up of 12 amino acids. The germline V gene encodes CDR1 SGHAT and CDR2 FQNNGV. The CDR3 protein is CASSLTLNAIYF. The CDR3 DNA sequence: TGTGCCAGCAGCTTAACGCTAAACGCCATATATTTT.

The genes are TRBV5-1 and TRBJ2-5; 8 bases are a match to TRBD1. J lost 3 bases, V lost 5 bases, and 6 bases had no gene match. The length of the CDR3 is 14 residues. Germline V gene lookup returns CDR1 SGHRS and CDR2 YFSETQ. Here the CDR3 reads CASRRGQEKETQYF. The CDR3 DNA follows: TGCGCCAGCAGAAGGGGACAGGAAAAAGAGACCCAGTACTTC.

Ten or more counts support this clonotype. The chain links TRBV30 to TRBJ2-7; D is undetermined. Germline loops: CDR1 GTSNPN, CDR2 SVGIG (reference sequence). Trimming stripped 0 bases from V and 6 bases from J, with 9 bases between. The CDR3 consists of 12 residues. The chain's CDR3 is CAWSVNVREQYF. CDR3 coding DNA: TGTGCCTGGAGTGTAAATGTCCGCGAGCAGTACTTC.

In its sample, this clonotype was seen many times. V gene TRBV12-3 or TRBV12-4 combines with J gene TRBJ1-1; 7 nucleotides match TRBD1. The V gene end was trimmed by 6 bases and the J gene end by 11 bases; junction bases not matched to a gene: 18. The CDR3 runs 15 residues. CDR3 loop: CASSLITGARYDAFF. CDR3 bases: TGTGCCAGCAGCCTAATAACAGGGGCGCGATATGATGCTTTCTTT.

The chain has TRBV7-2 and TRBJ2-3; 9 nucleotides agree with TRBD2. The CDR3 spans 16 residues. The V gene's germline CDR1 is SGHTA and CDR2 FQGNSA. The trim removed 5 bases at V and 2 bases at J, leaving 8 bases unmatched. The CDR3 DNA reads TGTGCCAGCAGCCCTTATAGCGGGGGTATCACAGATACGCAGTATTTT. Translated, it gives CASSPYSGGITDTQYF. Full variable domain (missing parts from reference TRBV7-2 and TRBJ2-3): GAGVSQSPSNKVTEKGKDVELRCDPISGHTALYWYRQSLGQGLEFLIYFQGNSAPDKSGLPSDRFSAERTGGSVSTLTIQRTQQEDSAVYLCASSPYSGGITDTQYFGPGTRLTVL.

This clonotype was recorded many times. The rearrangement uses TRBV2 and TRBJ2-3, with D perhaps matching TRBD2 (6 bases). The germline V gene encodes CDR1 SNHLY and CDR2 FYNNEI. The CDR3 spans 16 residues. The ends were cut back, 4 bases at V and 2 bases at J, with 16 bases in the middle. CDR3 DNA: TGTGCCAGCAGTGTCGGGACTCACAATCCCACAGATACGCAGTATTTT. It translates to CASSVGTHNPTDTQYF.